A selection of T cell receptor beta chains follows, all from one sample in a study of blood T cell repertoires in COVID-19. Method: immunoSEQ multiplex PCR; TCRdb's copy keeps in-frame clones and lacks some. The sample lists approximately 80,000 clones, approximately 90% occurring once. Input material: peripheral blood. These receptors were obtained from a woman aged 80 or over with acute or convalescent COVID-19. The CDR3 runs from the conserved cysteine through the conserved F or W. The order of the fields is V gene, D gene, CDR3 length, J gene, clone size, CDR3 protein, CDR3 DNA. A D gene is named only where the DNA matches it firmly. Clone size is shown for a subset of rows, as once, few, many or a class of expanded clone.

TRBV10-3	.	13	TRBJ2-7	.	CAIKGDLSYEQYF	TGTGCCATCAAGGGGGACCTCTCCTACGAGCAGTACTTC
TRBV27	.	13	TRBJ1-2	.	CASSPLGGYGYTF	TGTGCCAGCAGCCCGTTGGGGGGATATGGCTACACCTTC
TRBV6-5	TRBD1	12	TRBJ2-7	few	CATRQGSDEQYF	TGTGCCACACGACAGGGTAGTGACGAGCAGTACTTC
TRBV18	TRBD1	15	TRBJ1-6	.	CASSPSTGANSPLHF	TGTGCCAGCTCACCGTCTACAGGGGCCAATTCACCCCTCCACTTT
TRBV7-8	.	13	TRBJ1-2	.	CASSLGGPYGYTF	TGTGCCAGCAGCTTAGGTGGCCCCTATGGCTACACCTTC
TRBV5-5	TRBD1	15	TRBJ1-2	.	CASSTRDRAGYGYTF	TGTGCCAGCAGCACCCGGGACAGGGCGGGATATGGCTACACCTTC
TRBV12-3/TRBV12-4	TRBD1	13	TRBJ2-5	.	CASSRTGGETQYF	TGTGCCAGCAGCCGGACAGGGGGAGAGACCCAGTACTTC
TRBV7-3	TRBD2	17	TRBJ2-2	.	CASSRTSGRGRAGELFF	TGTGCCAGCAGTCGGACTAGCGGGAGAGGGCGGGCCGGGGAGCTGTTTTTT
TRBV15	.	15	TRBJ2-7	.	CATSRSWDNSYEQYF	TGTGCCACCAGCAGATCCTGGGACAACTCCTACGAGCAGTACTTC
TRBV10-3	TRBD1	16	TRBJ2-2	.	CAISGRGRRDTGELFF	TGTGCCATCAGTGGCAGGGGGCGCCGGGACACCGGGGAGCTGTTTTTT
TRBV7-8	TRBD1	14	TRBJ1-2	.	CASSPIRGNYGYTF	TGTGCCAGCAGCCCAATCAGGGGGAACTATGGCTACACCTTC
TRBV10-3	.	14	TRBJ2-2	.	CASAGTSNTGELFF	TGTGCCAGTGCCGGGACATCGAACACCGGGGAGCTGTTTTTT
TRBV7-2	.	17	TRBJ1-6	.	CASSLVVGPAYNSPLHF	TGTGCCAGCAGCTTAGTAGTGGGGCCAGCTTATAATTCACCCCTCCACTTT
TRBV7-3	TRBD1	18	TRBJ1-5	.	CASTWGKGQGGSNQPQHF	TGTGCCAGCACCTGGGGTAAGGGACAGGGAGGCAGCAATCAGCCCCAGCATTTT
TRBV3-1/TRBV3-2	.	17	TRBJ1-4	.	CASSQWDTFATNEKLFF	TGTGCCAGCAGCCAATGGGACACCTTTGCAACTAATGAAAAACTGTTTTTT
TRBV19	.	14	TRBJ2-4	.	CASSIAGDKNIQYF	TGTGCCAGTAGTATAGCAGGGGACAAAAACATTCAGTACTTC
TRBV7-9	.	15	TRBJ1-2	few	CASSGRPGGGYGYTF	TGTGCCAGCAGCGGAAGGCCGGGCGGAGGCTATGGCTACACCTTC
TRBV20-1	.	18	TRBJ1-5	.	CSASKYGGTIDSNQPQHF	TGCAGTGCTAGTAAGTACGGAGGGACGATAGATAGCAATCAGCCCCAGCATTTT
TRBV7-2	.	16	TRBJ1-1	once	CASQGGANPLNTEAFF	TGTGCCAGCCAAGGCGGGGCGAACCCTCTGAACACTGAAGCTTTCTTT
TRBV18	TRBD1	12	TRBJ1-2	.	CASSPGQGGYTF	TGTGCCAGCTCACCAGGACAGGGCGGCTACACCTTC
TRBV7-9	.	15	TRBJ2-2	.	CASSLAALDTGELFF	TGTGCCAGCAGCTTAGCGGCCCTTGACACCGGGGAGCTGTTTTTT
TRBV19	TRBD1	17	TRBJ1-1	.	CASSRPSHGQGQREAFF	TGTGCCAGTAGTCGACCCTCCCATGGACAGGGGCAAAGGGAAGCTTTCTTT
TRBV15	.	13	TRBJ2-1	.	CATSRDLHGKQFF	TGTGCCACCAGCAGAGATCTTCACGGGAAGCAGTTCTTC
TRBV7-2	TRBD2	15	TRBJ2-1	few	CASRNLAGSYNEQFF	TGTGCCAGCAGAAACCTAGCGGGGTCCTACAATGAGCAGTTCTTC
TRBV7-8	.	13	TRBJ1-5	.	CASSLSGNQPQHF	TGTGCCAGCAGCTTATCAGGCAATCAGCCCCAGCATTTT
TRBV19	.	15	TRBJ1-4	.	CASSLPGATNEKLFF	TGTGCCAGTAGTCTACCAGGGGCAACTAATGAAAAACTGTTTTTT
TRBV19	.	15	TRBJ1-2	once	CASSIPDGFRGGYTF	TGTGCCAGTAGTATCCCGGACGGATTTAGGGGTGGCTACACCTTC
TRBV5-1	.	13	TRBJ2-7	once	CASSSGGPYEQYF	TGCGCCAGCAGCTCGGGGGGCCCCTACGAGCAGTACTTC
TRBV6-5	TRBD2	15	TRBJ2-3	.	CASSREGGRGDTQYF	TGTGCCAGCAGTAGGGAGGGCGGAAGGGGAGATACGCAGTATTTT
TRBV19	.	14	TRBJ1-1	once	CASSPPGYRVEAFF	TGTGCCAGTAGCCCACCCGGTTACAGGGTAGAAGCTTTCTTT
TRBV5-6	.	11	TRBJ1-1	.	CASSVDIEAFF	TGTGCCAGCAGCGTGGACATCGAAGCTTTCTTT
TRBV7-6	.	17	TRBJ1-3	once	CASSLAPPGSGGNTIYF	TGTGCCAGCAGCTTAGCGCCGCCGGGAAGCGGTGGAAACACCATATATTTT
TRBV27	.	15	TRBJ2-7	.	CASSTTRGGLSEQYF	TGTGCCAGCAGCACAACCCGCGGCGGGTTATCCGAGCAGTACTTC
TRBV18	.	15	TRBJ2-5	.	CASSPSQGKQETQYF	TGTGCCAGCTCACCGAGTCAGGGGAAGCAAGAGACCCAGTACTTC
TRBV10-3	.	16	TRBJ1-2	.	CAISESGRAPNYGYTF	TGTGCCATCAGTGAGTCGGGCAGGGCCCCCAACTATGGCTACACCTTC
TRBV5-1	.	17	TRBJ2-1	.	CASSFRGTVNGYNEQFF	TGCGCCAGCAGCTTTCGCGGGACCGTCAATGGGTACAATGAGCAGTTCTTC
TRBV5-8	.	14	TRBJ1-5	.	CASSSRAGNQPQHF	TGTGCCAGCAGCTCTCGGGCAGGGAATCAGCCCCAGCATTTT
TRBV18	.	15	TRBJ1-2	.	CASSSTGKNPYGYTF	TGTGCCAGCTCATCTACAGGGAAGAATCCCTATGGCTACACCTTC
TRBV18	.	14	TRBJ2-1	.	CASSQGLVGAEQFF	TGTGCCAGCTCACAGGGACTGGTTGGGGCTGAGCAGTTCTTC
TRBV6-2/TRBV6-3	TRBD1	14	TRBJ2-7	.	CASSNDRGGYEQYF	TGTGCCAGCAGCAATGACAGGGGAGGCTACGAGCAGTACTTC
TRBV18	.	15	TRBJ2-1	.	CASSQGEASVGEQFF	TGTGCCAGCTCCCAAGGGGAGGCGTCGGTCGGTGAGCAGTTCTTC
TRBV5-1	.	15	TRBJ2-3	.	CASSRDTPSTDTQYF	TGCGCCAGCAGTAGGGACACCCCTAGCACAGATACGCAGTATTTT
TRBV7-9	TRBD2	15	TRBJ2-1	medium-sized	CASSLVRGADDEQFF	TGTGCCAGCAGCTTAGTGCGGGGGGCGGACGATGAGCAGTTCTTC
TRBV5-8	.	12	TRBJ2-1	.	CASSSAYNEQFF	TGTGCCAGCAGCTCCGCCTACAATGAGCAGTTCTTC
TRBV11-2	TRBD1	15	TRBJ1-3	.	CASSSGQGAGNTIYF	TGTGCCAGCAGCTCGGGACAGGGGGCTGGAAACACCATATATTTT